This T cell receptor beta chain stems from a study of blood T cell repertoires in COVID-19. CDR3 length equals 15 residues. CDR1 and CDR2 (germline): SGDLS, YYNGEE. V shed 0 bases, J shed 4 bases, and the junction held 3 bases outside the gene matches. The table came from immunoSEQ multiplex PCR; TCRdb's copy has only in-frame clones and leaves some out. The data show 60,000 to 80,000 clones, 86% seen once. The sample taken for sequencing was peripheral blood. The source is a woman of 80 years or more with acute or convalescent COVID-19. The rearrangement uses TRBV9 and TRBJ2-7; 11 nucleotides agree with TRBD2. The CDR3 protein is CASSVAGTSGYEQYF. In DNA form, the CDR3 reads TGTGCCAGCAGCGTAGCCGGGACTAGCGGTTACGAGCAGTACTTC. The variable domain in full, with the rest retrieved from reference TRBV9 and TRBJ2-7, is DSGVTQTPKHLITATGQRVTLRCSPRSGDLSVYWYQQSLDQGLQFLIQYYNGEERAKGNILERFSAQQFPDLHSELNLSSLELGDSALYFCASSVAGTSGYEQYFGPGTRLTVT.